Following are 28 T cell receptor beta chains from one sample sequenced in a study of CXCR3-negative and CXCR3-positive naive CD8 T cells. The libraries of TRB cDNA were prepared using 5' RACE with UMI labels. Reprocessing the 5' RACE reads, TCRdb reports a single entry for every CDR3 protein and omits DNA. This sample's table has tens of thousands of distinct CDR3 sequences. Sequencing used naive CXCR3- CD8+ T cells from blood. The subset: CD45RO-CCR7+CD27+CD95- naive CD8+ T cells lacking CXCR3 (TNR3-). These TCRs come from a human donor in good health. Some clones in this sample may be carry-over from other donors' samples.

The V gene is TRBV27, the J gene TRBJ2-4; TCRdb indicates TRBD2, and absent DNA this call remains unverified. The CDR3 has 14 amino acids. CDR1 MNHEY and CDR2 SMNVEV come from the germline V gene (reference sequence). CDR3 loop: CAGSAGITKNIQYF.

The rearrangement uses TRBV4-2 and TRBJ2-1; the TRBD2 assignment by TCRdb is unverifiable without DNA. The germline CDR1 and CDR2 sequences are LGHNA and YNFKEQ. This CDR3 contains 16 residues. The CDR3 sequence: CASRLRTSGDYNEQFF.

The chain uses TRBV14 and TRBJ2-3. This CDR3 region has 14 residues. CDR1 SGHDN and CDR2 FVKESK come from the germline V gene. CDR3 protein: CASSQFAYTDTQYF. Based on the CDR3 plus reference TRBV14 and TRBJ2-3, the full variable domain is EAGVTQFPSHSVIEKGQTVTLRCDPISGHDNLYWYRRVMGKEIKFLLHFVKESKQDESGMPNNRFLAERTGGTYSTLKVQPAELEDSGVYFCASSQFAYTDTQYFGPGTRLTVL.

The gene calls are TRBV5-1 and TRBJ2-7. This CDR3 contains 14 residues. Germline CDR1 and CDR2: SGHRS and YFSETQ. The CDR3 loop is CASAHLGLTYEQYF.

The chain carries TRBV7-9 and TRBJ2-7; no DNA is available, so the TRBD1 call from TCRdb remains unchecked. This CDR3 region has 16 residues. CDR1 and CDR2 (germline): SEHNR, FQNEAQ (reference sequence). This chain's CDR3 is CASSSPPGQGYHEQYF.

The rearrangement uses TRBV2 and TRBJ2-1; TCRdb indicates TRBD1, and absent DNA this call remains unverified. Germline V gene lookup returns CDR1 SNHLY and CDR2 FYNNEI. CDR3 length: 14 amino acids. The CDR3 sequence is CASSEIPGVERQFF.

The chain joins TRBV6-1 to TRBJ2-3; TCRdb proposes TRBD2, but this gene call is untestable without DNA. The length of the CDR3 is 14 residues. CDR1 is MNHNS, CDR2 SASEGT, per germline. CDR3 residues: CASTRREGTDTQYF.

The gene calls are TRBV7-9 and TRBJ2-7; the TCRdb call, TRBD1, lacks DNA for checking. Germline V gives CDR1 SEHNR, CDR2 FQNEAQ (reference sequence). There are 15 residues in the CDR3. The CDR3 sequence: CASSLGRQGVYEQYF.

The rearrangement uses TRBV4-1 and TRBJ2-2. The CDR3 is 13 amino acids. Germline loops: CDR1 MGHRA, CDR2 YSYEKL. The CDR3 loop is CASSPQGTGELFF.

The chain has TRBV14 and TRBJ2-2; TCRdb's assignment of TRBD1 cannot be checked, as there is no DNA. Germline loops: CDR1 SGHDN, CDR2 FVKESK. The CDR3 contains 13 residues. CDR3: CASRGPYTGELFF.

V gene TRBV7-9 combines with J gene TRBJ1-2; no DNA is available, so the TRBD1 call from TCRdb remains unchecked. CDR1 is SEHNR, CDR2 FQNEAQ, per germline (reference sequence). This CDR3 is 12 amino acids long. CDR3 region: CASSLEGNGFTF.

This chain connects TRBV29-1 to TRBJ1-1. The CDR3 loop spans 15 amino acids. The V gene's germline CDR1 is SQVTM and CDR2 ANQGSEA. CDR3 protein: CSVEGGGVVSTEAFF.

The CDR3 is CASTRNTEAFF. V usage is TRBV28 and J usage is TRBJ1-1. Germline loops: CDR1 MDHEN, CDR2 SYDVKM. This CDR3 is built from 11 residues.

The V and J genes are TRBV25-1 and TRBJ2-5; TCRdb selects TRBD1, and the lack of DNA leaves this call unchecked. The length of the CDR3 is 13 residues. Germline CDR1 and CDR2: MGHDK and SYGVNS. The CDR3 here is CASSGDVGETQYF.

The rearrangement joins TRBV7-8 to TRBJ1-2. The CDR3 spans 14 residues. Germline CDR1 reads SGHVS; CDR2 reads FQNEAQ. The CDR3 reads CASSLAAGEGGYTF.

This chain joins TRBV2 and TRBJ2-7. The germline gives CDR1 SNHLY, CDR2 FYNNEI. This CDR3 has 12 amino acids. The CDR3 loop reads CASKRRGYEQYF.

This chain links TRBV28 with TRBJ2-1; TCRdb proposes TRBD1, but this gene call is untestable without DNA. From germline, CDR1 is MDHEN and CDR2 SYDVKM. The CDR3 consists of 15 residues. CDR3 protein: CASSSPPSSYNEQFF.

V is TRBV15 and J is TRBJ2-1; TCRdb's D call, TRBD2, is unchecked because there is no DNA. Germline values: CDR1 LNHNV, CDR2 YYDKDF (reference sequence). This CDR3 has 17 residues. CDR3 amino acids: CATSRPEGTSGADEQFF.

The chain links TRBV20-1 to TRBJ1-1. The CDR3 has 14 amino acids. Per germline, CDR1 DFQATT and CDR2 SNEGSKA (reference sequence). Here the CDR3 reads CSARPEDMNTEAFF.

The V call is TRBV6-2 or TRBV6-3, the J call TRBJ1-1; the TRBD1 assignment by TCRdb is unverifiable without DNA. The CDR3 totals 12 residues. Germline V lookup: CDR1 MNHEY, CDR2 SVGEGT. The CDR3 loop is CASTQGNTEAFF.

V is TRBV29-1 and J is TRBJ2-1; TCRdb reports TRBD2, a call that lacks DNA to check it against. CDR3 length: 14 amino acids. The germline V gene has CDR1 SQVTM and CDR2 ANQGSEA. This CDR3 reads CSVDPSGPYNEQFF.

The chain uses TRBV11-3 and TRBJ2-7; the D call of TRBD2 rests on TCRdb alone, since no DNA is present to check it. The CDR3 covers 14 residues. In germline, CDR1 is SGHNT, CDR2 YENEEA. CDR3 sequence reads: CASSRLAELYEQYF.

The rearrangement joins TRBV9 to TRBJ2-6; TCRdb's D call, TRBD1, is unchecked because there is no DNA. Germline V gene sequence: CDR1 SGDLS, CDR2 YYNGEE. This CDR3 region has 17 residues. CDR3 sequence: CASSGNQGPHSDNVLTF.

The chain carries TRBV7-2 and TRBJ2-7; without DNA, the TCRdb call of TRBD2 cannot be checked. Germline V CDR1 and CDR2: SGHTA, FQGNSA. The CDR3 totals 14 residues. CDR3 sequence: CGSSLTSGSYEQYF.

J is TRBJ2-7 and V is TRBV15; checking the TCRdb D call of TRBD2 is not possible without DNA. This CDR3 comprises 13 residues. Germline V gene sequence: CDR1 LNHNV, CDR2 YYDKDF (reference sequence). CDR3 region: CATSEGGGDEQYF. The complete variable domain, with remaining parts taken from reference TRBV15 and TRBJ2-7, reads DAMVIQNPRYQVTQFGKPVTLSCSQTLNHNVMYWYQQKSSQAPKLLFHYYDKDFNNEADTPDNFQSRRPNTSFCFLDIRSPGLGDTAMYLCATSEGGGDEQYFGPGTRLTVT.

The chain combines TRBV19 with TRBJ1-1; TCRdb calls TRBD1, which cannot be checked without DNA. Germline lookup yields CDR1 LNHDA and CDR2 SQIVND (reference sequence). This CDR3 contains 13 residues. Here the CDR3 reads CASSPTGWDEAFF. The full variable domain, its missing parts supplied by reference TRBV19 and TRBJ1-1, is DGGITQSPKYLFRKEGQNVTLSCEQNLNHDAMYWYRQDPGQGLRLIYYSQIVNDFQKGDIAEGYSVSREKKESFPLTVTSAQKNPTAFYLCASSPTGWDEAFFGQGTRLTVV.

The chain recombines TRBV7-2 with TRBJ2-1; TCRdb selects TRBD1, and the lack of DNA leaves this call unchecked. The CDR3 extends over 15 amino acids. Germline values: CDR1 SGHTA, CDR2 FQGNSA. The CDR3 sequence is CASSLGGASYNEQFF.

The chain employs TRBV4-1 and TRBJ2-1; TCRdb designates TRBD2, a call that cannot be tested without DNA. The CDR3 has 16 residues. Looked up from germline, CDR1 is MGHRA and CDR2 is YSYEKL. This CDR3 reads CASSQMSGESYNEQFF.